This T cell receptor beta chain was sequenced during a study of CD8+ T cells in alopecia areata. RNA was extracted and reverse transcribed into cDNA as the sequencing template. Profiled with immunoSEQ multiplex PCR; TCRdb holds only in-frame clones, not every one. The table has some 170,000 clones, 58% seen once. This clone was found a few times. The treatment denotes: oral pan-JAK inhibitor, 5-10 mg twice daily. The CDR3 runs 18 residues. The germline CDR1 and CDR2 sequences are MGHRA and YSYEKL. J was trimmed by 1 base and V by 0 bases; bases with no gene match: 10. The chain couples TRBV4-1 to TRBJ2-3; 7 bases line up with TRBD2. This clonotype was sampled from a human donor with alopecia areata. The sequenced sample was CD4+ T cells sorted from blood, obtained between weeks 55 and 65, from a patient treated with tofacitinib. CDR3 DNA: TGCGCCAGCAGCCAAGATGGGGGAGGGACGTTTGGCACAGATACGCAGTATTTT. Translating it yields CASSQDGGGTFGTDTQYF.